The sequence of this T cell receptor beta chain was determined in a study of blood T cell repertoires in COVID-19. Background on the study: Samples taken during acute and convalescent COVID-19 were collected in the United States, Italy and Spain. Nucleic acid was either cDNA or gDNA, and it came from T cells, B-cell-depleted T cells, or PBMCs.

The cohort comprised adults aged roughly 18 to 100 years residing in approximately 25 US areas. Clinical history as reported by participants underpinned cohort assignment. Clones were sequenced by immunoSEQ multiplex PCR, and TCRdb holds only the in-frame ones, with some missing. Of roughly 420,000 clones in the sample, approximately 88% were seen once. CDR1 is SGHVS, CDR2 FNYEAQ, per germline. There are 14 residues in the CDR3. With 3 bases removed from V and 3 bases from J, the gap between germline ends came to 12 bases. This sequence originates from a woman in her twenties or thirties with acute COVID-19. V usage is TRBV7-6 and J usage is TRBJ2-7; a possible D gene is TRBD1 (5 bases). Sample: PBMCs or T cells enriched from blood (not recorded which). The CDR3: CASSLWSGYYEQYF. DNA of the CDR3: TGTGCCAGCAGCTTGTGGTCAGGGTACTACGAGCAGTACTTC.